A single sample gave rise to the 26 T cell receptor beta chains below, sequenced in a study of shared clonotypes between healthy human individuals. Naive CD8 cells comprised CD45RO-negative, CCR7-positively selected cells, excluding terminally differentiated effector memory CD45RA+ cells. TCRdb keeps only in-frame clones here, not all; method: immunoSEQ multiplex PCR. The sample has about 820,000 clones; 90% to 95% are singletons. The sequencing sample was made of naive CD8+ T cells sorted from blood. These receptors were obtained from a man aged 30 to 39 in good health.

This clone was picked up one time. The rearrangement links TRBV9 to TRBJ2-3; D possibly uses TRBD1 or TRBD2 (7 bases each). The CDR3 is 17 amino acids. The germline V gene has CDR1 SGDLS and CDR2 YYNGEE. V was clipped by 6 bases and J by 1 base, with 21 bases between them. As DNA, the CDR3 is TGTGCCAGCAACCAGGGGGAGGGCCTTGAGGGCACAGATACGCAGTATTTT. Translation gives CASNQGEGLEGTDTQYF.

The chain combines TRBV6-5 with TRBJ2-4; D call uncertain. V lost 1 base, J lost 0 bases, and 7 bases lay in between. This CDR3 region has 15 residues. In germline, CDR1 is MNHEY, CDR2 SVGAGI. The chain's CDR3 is CASSYWPIAKNIQYF. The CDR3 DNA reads TGTGCCAGCAGTTACTGGCCCATAGCCAAAAACATTCAGTACTTC.

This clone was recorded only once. The CDR3: CASSLVSSNSNQPQHF. In DNA, the CDR3 is TGTGCCAGCAGTTTAGTGAGCTCCAATAGCAATCAGCCCCAGCATTTT. The chain employs TRBV27 and TRBJ1-5, with D uncertain. The V gene lost 2 bases and the J gene lost 0 bases, with 11 bases spanning the gap. Germline loops: CDR1 MNHEY, CDR2 SMNVEV (reference sequence). The CDR3 has 16 residues.

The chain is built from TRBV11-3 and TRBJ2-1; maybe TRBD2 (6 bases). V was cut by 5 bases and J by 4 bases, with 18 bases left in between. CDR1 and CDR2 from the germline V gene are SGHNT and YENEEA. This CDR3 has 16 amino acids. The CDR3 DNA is TGTGCCAGCAGCCGACCCACCGGGACTGGTTACAATGAGCAGTTCTTC. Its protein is CASSRPTGTGYNEQFF.

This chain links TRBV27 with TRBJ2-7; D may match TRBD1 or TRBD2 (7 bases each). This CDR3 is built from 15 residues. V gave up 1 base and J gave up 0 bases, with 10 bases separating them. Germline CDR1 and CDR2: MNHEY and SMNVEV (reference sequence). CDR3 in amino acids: CASSLFRGGSYEQYF. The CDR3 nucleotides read TGTGCCAGCAGTTTATTCAGGGGGGGCTCCTACGAGCAGTACTTC.

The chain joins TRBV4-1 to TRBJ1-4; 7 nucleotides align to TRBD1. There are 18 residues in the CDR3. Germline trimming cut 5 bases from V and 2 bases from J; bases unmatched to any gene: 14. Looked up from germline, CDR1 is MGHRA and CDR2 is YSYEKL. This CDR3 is CASSYGTASFGTNEKLFF. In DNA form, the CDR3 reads TGCGCCAGCAGCTATGGGACAGCTTCTTTTGGGACTAATGAAAAACTGTTTTTT.

CDR3 sequence reads: CATEDPSSNTEAFF. The CDR3 nucleotides are TGTGCCACAGAAGACCCGTCCTCGAACACTGAAGCTTTCTTT. The V gene is TRBV15, the J gene TRBJ1-1; D gene uncertain. This CDR3 contains 14 residues. Germline CDR1 and CDR2: LNHNV and YYDKDF (reference sequence). Trimming removed 9 bases from V and 1 base from J, with 15 bases in between.

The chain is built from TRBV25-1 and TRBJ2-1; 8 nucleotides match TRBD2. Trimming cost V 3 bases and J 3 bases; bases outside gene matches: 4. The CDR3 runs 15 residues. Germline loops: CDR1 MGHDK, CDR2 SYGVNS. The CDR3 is CASSETGGLYNEQFF. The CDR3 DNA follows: TGTGCCAGCAGTGAGACGGGAGGGCTCTACAATGAGCAGTTCTTC.

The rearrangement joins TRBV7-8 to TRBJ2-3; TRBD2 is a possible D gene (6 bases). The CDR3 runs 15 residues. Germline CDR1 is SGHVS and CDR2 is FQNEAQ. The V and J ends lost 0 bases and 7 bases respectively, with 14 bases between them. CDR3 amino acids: CASSLALGGRNTQYF. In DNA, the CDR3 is TGTGCCAGCAGCTTAGCGCTTGGAGGGAGAAATACGCAGTATTTT.

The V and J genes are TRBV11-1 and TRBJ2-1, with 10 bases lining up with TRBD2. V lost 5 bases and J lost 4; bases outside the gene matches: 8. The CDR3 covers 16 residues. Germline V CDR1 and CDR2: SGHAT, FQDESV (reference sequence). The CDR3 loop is CASSPVGLAAYNEQFF. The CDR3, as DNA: TGTGCCAGCAGCCCCGTCGGACTAGCGGCTTACAATGAGCAGTTCTTC.

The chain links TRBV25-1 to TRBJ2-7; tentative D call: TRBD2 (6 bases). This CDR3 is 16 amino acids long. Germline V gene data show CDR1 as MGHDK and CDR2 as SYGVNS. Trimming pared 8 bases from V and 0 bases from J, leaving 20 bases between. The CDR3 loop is CASGLPGAVASYEQYF. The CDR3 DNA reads TGTGCCAGCGGCCTCCCGGGAGCGGTCGCCTCCTACGAGCAGTACTTC.

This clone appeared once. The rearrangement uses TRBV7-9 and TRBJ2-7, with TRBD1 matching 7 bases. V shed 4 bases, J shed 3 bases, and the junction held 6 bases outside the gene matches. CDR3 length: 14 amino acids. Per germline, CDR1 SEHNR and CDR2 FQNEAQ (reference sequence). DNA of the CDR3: TGTGCCAGCAGCTCGACAGGGCCTAACTACGAGCAGTACTTC. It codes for CASSSTGPNYEQYF.

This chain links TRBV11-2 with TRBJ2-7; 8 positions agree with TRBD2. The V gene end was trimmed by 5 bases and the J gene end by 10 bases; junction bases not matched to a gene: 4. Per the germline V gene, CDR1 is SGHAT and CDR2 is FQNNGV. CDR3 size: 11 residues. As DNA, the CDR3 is TGTGCCAGCAGCACCGGGACTAGTCAGTACTTC. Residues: CASSTGTSQYF.

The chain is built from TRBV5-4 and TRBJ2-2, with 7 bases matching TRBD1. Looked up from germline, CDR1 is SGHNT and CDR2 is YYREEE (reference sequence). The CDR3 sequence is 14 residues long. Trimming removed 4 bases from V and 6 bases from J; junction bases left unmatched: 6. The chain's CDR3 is CASSSGQDPGELFF. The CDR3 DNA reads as TGTGCCAGCAGCAGCGGACAGGATCCCGGGGAGCTGTTTTTT.

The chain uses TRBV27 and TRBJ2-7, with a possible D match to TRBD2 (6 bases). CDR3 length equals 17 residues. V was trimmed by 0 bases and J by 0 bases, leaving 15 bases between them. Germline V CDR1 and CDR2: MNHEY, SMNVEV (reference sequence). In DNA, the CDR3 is TGTGCCAGCAGTTTATCGGGGGGTTGGGGAACCTCCTACGAGCAGTACTTC. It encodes CASSLSGGWGTSYEQYF.

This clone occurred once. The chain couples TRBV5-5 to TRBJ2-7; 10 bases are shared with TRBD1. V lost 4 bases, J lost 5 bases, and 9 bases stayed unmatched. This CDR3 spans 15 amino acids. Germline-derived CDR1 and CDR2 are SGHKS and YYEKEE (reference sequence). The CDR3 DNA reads TGTGCCAGCAGCCAACCGGGGACAGGGGACCACGAGCAGTACTTC. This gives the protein CASSQPGTGDHEQYF.

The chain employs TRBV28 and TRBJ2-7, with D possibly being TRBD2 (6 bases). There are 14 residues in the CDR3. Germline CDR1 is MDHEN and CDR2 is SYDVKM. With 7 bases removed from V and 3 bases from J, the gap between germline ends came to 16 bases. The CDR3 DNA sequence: TGTGCCAGCACGAACCCGGGACTTCTCTACGAGCAGTACTTC. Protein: CASTNPGLLYEQYF.

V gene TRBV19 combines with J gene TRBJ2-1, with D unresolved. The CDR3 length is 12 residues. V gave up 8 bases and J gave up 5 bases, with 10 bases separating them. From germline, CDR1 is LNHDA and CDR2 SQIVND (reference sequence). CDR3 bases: TGTGCCAGTTCACCGCCTCACAATGAGCAGTTCTTC. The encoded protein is CASSPPHNEQFF.

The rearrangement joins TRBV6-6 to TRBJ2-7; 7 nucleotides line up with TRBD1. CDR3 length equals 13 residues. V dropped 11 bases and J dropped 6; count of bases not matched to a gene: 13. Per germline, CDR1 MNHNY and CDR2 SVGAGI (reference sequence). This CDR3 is CAVLNKGAPEQYF. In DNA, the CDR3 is TGTGCCGTCCTAAACAAGGGGGCGCCCGAGCAGTACTTC.

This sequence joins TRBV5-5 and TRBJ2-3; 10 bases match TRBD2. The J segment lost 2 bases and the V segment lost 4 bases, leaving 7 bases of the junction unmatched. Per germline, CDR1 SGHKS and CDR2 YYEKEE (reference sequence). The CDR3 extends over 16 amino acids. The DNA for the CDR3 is TGTGCCAGCAGCAATAATGGGACTAGCGCCACAGATACGCAGTATTTT. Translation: CASSNNGTSATDTQYF.

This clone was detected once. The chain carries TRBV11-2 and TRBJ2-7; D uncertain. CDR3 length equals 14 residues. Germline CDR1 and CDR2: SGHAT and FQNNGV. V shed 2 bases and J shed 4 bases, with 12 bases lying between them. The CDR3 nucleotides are TGTGCCAGCAGCTTACTGACCCTTCGGTACGAGCAGTACTTC. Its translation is CASSLLTLRYEQYF.

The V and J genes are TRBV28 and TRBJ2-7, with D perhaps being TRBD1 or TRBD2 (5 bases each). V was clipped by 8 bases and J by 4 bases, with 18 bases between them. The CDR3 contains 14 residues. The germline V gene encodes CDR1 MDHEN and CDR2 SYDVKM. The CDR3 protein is CASGLYGDPYEQYF. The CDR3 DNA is TGTGCCAGCGGGCTATACGGGGACCCATACGAGCAGTACTTC.

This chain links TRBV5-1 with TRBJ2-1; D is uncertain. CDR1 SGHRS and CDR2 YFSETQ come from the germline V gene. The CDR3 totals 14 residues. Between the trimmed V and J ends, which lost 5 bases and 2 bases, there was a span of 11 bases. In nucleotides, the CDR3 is TGCGCCAGCAGGCCCCAGCTACCCTACAATGAGCAGTTCTTC. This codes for CASRPQLPYNEQFF.

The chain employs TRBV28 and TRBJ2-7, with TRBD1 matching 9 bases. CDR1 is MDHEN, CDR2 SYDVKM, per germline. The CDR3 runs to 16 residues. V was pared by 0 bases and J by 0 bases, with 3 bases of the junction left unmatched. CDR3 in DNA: TGTGCCAGCAGTTTATGGGGGACAGGGAGCTCCTACGAGCAGTACTTC. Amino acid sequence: CASSLWGTGSSYEQYF.

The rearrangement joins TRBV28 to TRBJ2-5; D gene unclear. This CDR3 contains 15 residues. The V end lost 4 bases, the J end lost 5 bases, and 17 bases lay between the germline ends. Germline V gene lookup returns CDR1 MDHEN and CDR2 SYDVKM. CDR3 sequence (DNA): TGTGCCAGCAGTTCGGTGGGCCCGGTCGTGGAGACCCAGTACTTC. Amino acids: CASSSVGPVVETQYF.

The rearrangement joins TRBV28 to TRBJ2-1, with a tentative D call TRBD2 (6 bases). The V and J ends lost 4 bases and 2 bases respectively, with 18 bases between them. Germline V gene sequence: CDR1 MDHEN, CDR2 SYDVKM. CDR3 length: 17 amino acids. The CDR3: CASSSPLGGDPYNEQFF. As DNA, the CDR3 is TGTGCCAGCAGTTCCCCACTCGGGGGTGATCCCTACAATGAGCAGTTCTTC.